The clone carrying this T cell receptor beta chain was seen a few times. Its specificity is not known. This sample was taken from a study of glioma-infiltrating T cells. Points from the study as a whole: Tissue-blood divergence was below expectation in non-neoplastic patients, above in gliomas. Tissue and blood shared very few CDR3 sequences.

TCR alpha and beta CDR3 regions were amplified from RNA using iRepertoire nested multiplex PCR. Tissue mRNA or PBMC total RNA, roughly 95-400 ng, went into one-step reverse transcription and amplification. TCRdb re-called the multiplex PCR reads with MiXCR, one entry per CDR3 protein. This table holds some 160,000 distinct CDR3 sequences, about 46% found once. The ends lost 5 bases at V and 0 bases at J; junction bases unmatched: 14. This CDR3 comprises 19 residues. The chain links TRBV12-3 or TRBV12-4 to TRBJ2-7, with TRBD2 matching over 12 bases. The specimen was glioma tissue, nonneoplastic brain tissue, or PBMCs (not recorded which). The receptor comes from a human donor with low-grade glioma or glioblastoma, undergoing nonglioma brain surgery, or in good health (not recorded which). The chain's CDR3 is CASSPSAPLTSGSSYEQYF. CDR3 bases: TGTGCCAGCAGTCCTAGCGCCCCCCTGACTAGCGGGAGCTCCTACGAGCAGTACTTC.